This TCR beta chain comes out of a study of cytomegalovirus exposure and HLA in healthy donors. Study at large: A data release that came early held approximately 85 million unique TCRs from HLA-typed donors. Study-wide results and limits: DRB1 had the most TCR associations and HLA-C the fewest, a later analysis found, with rates varying by HLA locus. A list of 150 or so TCR beta chains associated with cytomegalovirus was given.

60 Vbeta and 13 Jbeta primers were used in PCR. TCRdb's copy holds only in-frame clones and misses some; the assay was immunoSEQ multiplex PCR. The top ten hold approximately 10% of the sample, which has some 130,000 clones, 75% to 85% seen once. This clone has a handful of counts. The antigen is undetermined. The sample was PBMCs. This sequence was found in a male donor in good health and CMV-seropositive.

The chain's CDR3 is CAWSVFSTVHGELFF. Written as DNA, the CDR3 is TGTGCCTGGAGTGTATTCTCGACAGTCCACGGGGAGCTGTTTTTT. This chain connects TRBV30 to TRBJ2-2, with D tentatively TRBD1 (5 bases). V was cut by 0 bases and J by 7 bases, with 15 bases left in between. This CDR3 is built from 15 residues. Germline V gives CDR1 GTSNPN, CDR2 SVGIG (reference sequence).